This entry lists 28 T cell receptor beta chains sequenced from one sample in a study of identical twins. TCRdb re-derived calls from the 5' RACE reads in MiXCR, one entry per CDR3 protein. In the table there are 690,000 or so distinct CDR3 sequences, less than 10% of which are singletons. The same data also went into a second study, on yellow fever vaccine responses in identical twins.

Material: PBMCs. These receptors originate from a woman under 30 in good health.

This clonotype came up a few times. The V call is TRBV30, the J call TRBJ2-3, with 8 bases aligning to TRBD2. Germline lookup yields CDR1 GTSNPN and CDR2 SVGIG (reference sequence). The CDR3 runs to 16 residues. The V segment lost 0 bases and the J segment 2 bases; nucleotides outside the gene matches: 7. The CDR3 protein is CAWSVPPRGDTDTQYF. The CDR3 nucleotides are TGTGCCTGGAGTGTACCTCCGCGGGGGGACACAGATACGCAGTATTTT.

In its sample, this clonotype was seen a few times. V gene TRBV12-3 or TRBV12-4 combines with J gene TRBJ1-2; D possibly corresponds to TRBD1 (6 bases). The CDR3 runs to 15 residues. Trimming took 1 base from V and 12 from J, leaving 21 bases between them. The CDR3 is CASSLDDRSGVSDTF. The DNA for the CDR3 is TGTGCCAGCAGTTTAGATGACCGCTCAGGGGTTTCCGACACCTTC.

This clonotype occurred many times. The V gene is TRBV10-3, the J gene TRBJ2-3; tentatively, D is TRBD2 (6 bases). Trimming shortened V by 9 bases and J by 2 bases, and 15 bases separated the two germline ends. There are 14 residues in the CDR3. Germline CDR1 is ENHRY and CDR2 is SYGVKD. Here the CDR3 reads CAMSSGTLTDTQYF. The CDR3 DNA is TGTGCCATGAGTAGCGGCACCCTCACAGATACGCAGTATTTT.

In this sample, this clonotype turned up many times. V and J are TRBV7-2 and TRBJ2-3; 10 bases are shared with TRBD2. CDR3 size: 15 residues. Germline CDR1 and CDR2: SGHTA and FQGNSA. J lost 6 bases, V lost 6 bases, and 9 bases had no gene match. CDR3 sequence (DNA): TGTGCCAGCAGAACCCTAGCGGGAGTCGCGGATACGCAGTATTTT. The encoded protein is CASRTLAGVADTQYF.

The chain carries TRBV10-3 and TRBJ2-7; D uncertain. This CDR3 has 15 residues. V lost 3 bases and J lost 2, with 14 bases in between. CDR1 ENHRY and CDR2 SYGVKD come from the germline V gene. CDR3 in DNA: TGTGCCATCAGTGATGGCAGGAACAATGCCTACGAGCAGTACTTC. This codes for CAISDGRNNAYEQYF.

The sample holds a few counts of this clonotype. The rearrangement joins TRBV5-1 to TRBJ2-3, with 12 bases identical to TRBD2. Germline V gene lookup returns CDR1 SGHRS and CDR2 YFSETQ. The CDR3 loop spans 16 amino acids. J gave up 6 bases and V 4 bases, and 9 bases lay outside the gene matches. The CDR3 loop is CASSRTSGRQLDTQYF. In DNA, the CDR3 is TGCGCCAGCAGCCGAACTAGCGGGAGGCAACTGGATACGCAGTATTTT.

This clonotype has ten or more counts. The gene calls are TRBV12-5 and TRBJ2-1; 10 bases align to TRBD2. J gave up 0 bases and V 6 bases, and 2 bases lay outside the gene matches. This CDR3 region has 15 residues. The germline gives CDR1 LGHNT, CDR2 FRNRAP. In DNA, the CDR3 is TGTGCTAGTGGGACTAGCGGGTCCTCCTACAATGAGCAGTTCTTC. Encoded protein: CASGTSGSSYNEQFF.

Many counts were recorded for this clonotype. This rearrangement joins TRBV20-1 to TRBJ2-1; D gene uncertain. This CDR3 contains 15 residues. Germline V gene lookup returns CDR1 DFQATT and CDR2 SNEGSKA (reference sequence). Trimming left V 3 bases short and J 0 bases short, with 12 bases between. In DNA form, the CDR3 reads TGCAGTGCTAGTCACGGCCGTAGCTCCTACAATGAGCAGTTCTTC. It is translated as CSASHGRSSYNEQFF.

Only a few counts were recorded for this clonotype. V gene TRBV7-8 combines with J gene TRBJ2-7, with 7 bases matching TRBD1. With 5 bases clipped from V and 4 bases from J, the junction kept 8 bases outside the gene matches. CDR3 length: 14 residues. Germline lookup yields CDR1 SGHVS and CDR2 FQNEAQ. CDR3 sequence (DNA): TGTGCCAGCAGCAAAGGACAGGTCAATTACGAGCAGTACTTC. It translates to CASSKGQVNYEQYF.

V gene TRBV9 combines with J gene TRBJ2-3; unclear D gene. The length of the CDR3 is 15 residues. Trimming left V 0 bases short and J 2 bases short, with 10 bases between. The V gene's germline CDR1 is SGDLS and CDR2 YYNGEE. The CDR3: CASSVASLLTDTQYF. CDR3 nucleotide sequence: TGTGCCAGCAGCGTAGCATCCCTACTCACAGATACGCAGTATTTT.

V is TRBV20-1 and J is TRBJ2-5, with 11 bases identical to TRBD2. This CDR3 spans 12 amino acids. With 1 base clipped from V and 13 bases from J, the junction kept 5 bases outside the gene matches. The germline V gene encodes CDR1 DFQATT and CDR2 SNEGSKA (reference sequence). In nucleotides, the CDR3 is TGCAGTGCTAGAGGTCCTAGCGGGGGGCTGTACTTC. It codes for CSARGPSGGLYF.

This clonotype was seen a few times. The chain employs TRBV12-3 or TRBV12-4 and TRBJ2-1; no firm D call. V was shortened by 7 bases and J by 6 bases, with 7 bases between the two germline ends. The CDR3 totals 11 residues. The CDR3: CASTRTNEQFF. CDR3 nucleotides: TGTGCCAGCACTCGGACCAATGAGCAGTTCTTC.

The rearrangement uses TRBV4-2 and TRBJ2-7; tentative D call: TRBD1 (5 bases). The CDR3 loop spans 13 amino acids. With 3 bases removed from V and 6 bases from J, the gap between germline ends came to 12 bases. Germline CDR1 is LGHNA and CDR2 is YNFKEQ. As DNA, the CDR3 is TGTGCCAGCAGCCACTCTCCAGGGTTCGAGCAGTACTTC. Its translation is CASSHSPGFEQYF.

This clonotype appeared a few times. The rearrangement uses TRBV11-2 and TRBJ1-2; D uncertain. In germline, CDR1 is SGHAT, CDR2 FQNNGV. The V end lost 1 base, the J end lost 3 bases, and 12 bases lay between the germline ends. This CDR3 contains 15 residues. The CDR3 DNA sequence: TGTGCCAGCAGCTTAGGGGCAAGGAAGGACTATGGCTACACCTTC. Translated, it gives CASSLGARKDYGYTF. Full variable domain (remainder filled in from reference TRBV11-2 and TRBJ1-2): EAGVAQSPRYKIIEKRQSVAFWCNPISGHATLYWYQQILGQGPKLLIQFQNNGVVDDSQLPKDRFSAERLKGVDSTLKIQPAKLEDSAVYLCASSLGARKDYGYTFGSGTRLTVV.

This clonotype was seen many times. The chain links TRBV12-3 or TRBV12-4 to TRBJ1-1, with D uncertain. V shed 3 bases and J shed 1 base, with 6 bases lying between them. This CDR3 has 13 amino acids. CDR3 coding DNA: TGTGCCAGCAGTTTTAGTCAGAACACTGAAGCTTTCTTT. Protein: CASSFSQNTEAFF.

The chain carries TRBV29-1 and TRBJ2-1, with D possibly being TRBD2 (6 bases). The CDR3 consists of 15 residues. Trimming took off 4 bases at V and 5 bases at J, with 18 bases between the two ends. Looked up from germline, CDR1 is SQVTM and CDR2 is ANQGSEA. As DNA, the CDR3 is TGCAGCGTTGTTGGTAGGGCTAGCGCCCACAATGAGCAGTTCTTC. Amino acid sequence: CSVVGRASAHNEQFF.

In regard to this clonotype: One end of the junction does not line up with germline, which may come from a read error. The chain couples TRBV7-9 to TRBJ2-1, with D perhaps matching TRBD1 or TRBD2 (5 bases each). The CDR3 totals 14 residues. Germline-derived CDR1 and CDR2 are SEHNR and FQNEAQ (reference sequence). CDR3 coding DNA: TGTGCCAGCAGCTTAGGGGACCGATACAAGGAGCAGTTCTTC. This encodes CASSLGDRYKEQFF. Full variable domain (rest looked up from reference TRBV7-9 and TRBJ2-1): DTGVSQNPRHKITKRGQNVTFRCDPISEHNRLYWYRQTLGQGPEFLTYFQNEAQLEKSRLLSDRFSAERPKGSFSTLEIQRTEQGDSAMYLCASSLGDRYKEQFFGPGTRLTVL.

This clonotype was recorded a few times. The genes are TRBV7-9 and TRBJ2-7; TRBD1 agrees at 11 bases. Germline V gene data show CDR1 as SEHNR and CDR2 as FQNEAQ (reference sequence). The CDR3 extends over 13 amino acids. With 8 bases clipped from V and 3 bases from J, the junction kept 3 bases outside the gene matches. The CDR3 here is CASWTGGGYEQYF. In nucleotides, the CDR3 is TGTGCCAGCTGGACAGGGGGCGGCTACGAGCAGTACTTC.

This rearrangement joins TRBV25-1 to TRBJ1-4; unclear D gene. Per the germline V gene, CDR1 is MGHDK and CDR2 is SYGVNS. Trimming left V 4 bases short and J 0 bases short, with 9 bases between. This CDR3 is 15 amino acids long. The CDR3 loop reads CASSVGSATNEKLFF. The CDR3 bases are TGTGCCAGCAGTGTCGGGTCTGCAACTAATGAAAAACTGTTTTTT. The complete variable domain, with remaining parts taken from reference TRBV25-1 and TRBJ1-4, reads EADIYQTPRYLVIGTGKKITLECSQTMGHDKMYWYQQDPGMELHLIHYSYGVNSTEKGDLSSESTVSRIRTEHFPLTLESARPSHTSQYLCASSVGSATNEKLFFGSGTQLSVL.

V usage is TRBV28 and J usage is TRBJ2-7; weak D call: TRBD1 (5 bases). The V end lost 3 bases, the J end lost 3 bases, and 9 bases lay between the germline ends. CDR3 length: 13 residues. The germline gives CDR1 MDHEN, CDR2 SYDVKM. The CDR3 nucleotides are TGTGCCAGCAGTTTTGGACACTTCTACGAGCAGTACTTC. Protein product: CASSFGHFYEQYF. Variable domain in full (rest from reference TRBV28 and TRBJ2-7): DVKVTQSSRYLVKRTGEKVFLECVQDMDHENMFWYRQDPGLGLRLIYFSYDVKMKEKGDIPEGYSVSREKKERFSLILESASTNQTSMYLCASSFGHFYEQYFGPGTRLTVT.

The table lists this clonotype with a few counts. V is TRBV20-1 and J is TRBJ2-7; D may correspond to TRBD1 or TRBD2 (5 bases each). Germline V lookup: CDR1 DFQATT, CDR2 SNEGSKA (reference sequence). This CDR3 is built from 12 residues. V was cut by 5 bases and J by 4 bases, with 12 bases left in between. CDR3 residues: CSAHTGGYEQYF. CDR3 in DNA: TGCAGTGCTCATACAGGCGGGTACGAGCAGTACTTC.

The chain has TRBV20-1 and TRBJ2-3; 9 nucleotides align to TRBD2. Germline V gene data show CDR1 as DFQATT and CDR2 as SNEGSKA (reference sequence). Trimming took 1 base from V and 6 from J; bases not matched to a gene: 8. The CDR3 is 15 amino acids. The CDR3 spells CSARGTAGGPDTQYF. As DNA, the CDR3 is TGCAGTGCTAGAGGTACGGCGGGAGGGCCGGATACGCAGTATTTT.

This clonotype was picked up many times. The V and J genes are TRBV27 and TRBJ1-2; 7 nucleotides agree with TRBD1. V lost 3 bases to trimming and J lost 3 bases; unmatched junction nucleotides: 7. The V gene's germline CDR1 is MNHEY and CDR2 SMNVEV (reference sequence). CDR3 length: 15 residues. The CDR3: CASSFRRDSYYGYTF. The CDR3 region has the DNA TGTGCCAGCAGTTTCCGTAGGGACAGCTACTATGGCTACACCTTC.

This clonotype showed up just a few times. The V gene is TRBV3-1, the J gene TRBJ2-2; D may be TRBD1 or TRBD2 (5 bases each). The CDR3 consists of 15 residues. CDR1 is LGHDT and CDR2 is YNNKEL in the germline V gene (reference sequence). Trimming took 3 bases from V and 4 from J, leaving 12 bases between them. Here the CDR3 reads CASSQGRLATGELFF. The CDR3 DNA is TGTGCCAGCAGCCAGGGACGGCTAGCCACCGGGGAGCTGTTTTTT.

The chain recombines TRBV9 with TRBJ2-3, with 7 bases aligning to TRBD2. Germline loops: CDR1 SGDLS, CDR2 YYNGEE. V lost 3 bases to trimming and J lost 0 bases; unmatched junction nucleotides: 4. CDR3 length: 15 residues. The DNA of the CDR3 is TGTGCCAGCAGCGGGCGGGGGAGTAGCACAGATACGCAGTATTTT. This gives the protein CASSGRGSSTDTQYF.

The genes are TRBV2 and TRBJ2-1; 10 nucleotides line up with TRBD2. V gave up 7 bases and J gave up 3 bases; unmatched junction bases: 6. Germline V gene data show CDR1 as SNHLY and CDR2 as FYNNEI. This CDR3 region has 15 residues. CDR3 in DNA: TGTGCCAGCATTGGACTAGCGGACAACTACAATGAGCAGTTCTTC. Protein sequence: CASIGLADNYNEQFF.

This clonotype was recorded at least ten times. V gene TRBV12-3 or TRBV12-4 combines with J gene TRBJ2-1; 14 bases line up with TRBD2. The CDR3 extends over 15 amino acids. Losses at the gene ends were 11 bases for V and 5 bases for J; bases not matched to a gene: 8. The CDR3: CAVTQGLAGDNEQFF. CDR3 bases: TGTGCCGTTACCCAGGGACTAGCGGGGGACAATGAGCAGTTCTTC.

The chain has TRBV10-3 and TRBJ2-7; 7 nucleotides line up with TRBD1. The CDR3 length is 13 residues. After removal of 4 bases from V and 1 base from J, the junction contained 1 base not matched to a gene. Looked up from germline, CDR1 is ENHRY and CDR2 is SYGVKD. CDR3 DNA: TGTGCCATCAGTGCGGGACAGTCCTACGAGCAGTACTTC. Amino acid sequence: CAISAGQSYEQYF.